Listed here are 23 T cell receptor beta chains from one sample, sequenced in a study of cytomegalovirus exposure and HLA in healthy donors. With 60 Vbeta and 13 Jbeta primers, the PCR was carried out. The repertoire was sequenced with immunoSEQ multiplex PCR; TCRdb's copy has only in-frame clones and lacks some. The table has some 120,000 clones, about 61% seen once; the top ten hold roughly 2.2%. Material for sequencing was PBMCs. The source of these receptors is a woman aged 25 to 39 in good health and CMV-seronegative.

The rearrangement links TRBV6-1 to TRBJ2-1; tentative D call: TRBD2 (5 bases). Germline V gene sequence: CDR1 MNHNS, CDR2 SASEGT. This CDR3 is built from 16 residues. Trimming stripped 4 bases from V and 3 bases from J, with 16 bases between. Written as DNA, the CDR3 is TGTGCCAGCAGTGCGACACTAGGGAGTCTCTACAATGAGCAGTTCTTC. Protein sequence: CASSATLGSLYNEQFF.

CDR3 sequence (DNA): TGTGCCAGCAGTTTATCCCCCGGAGCGGGAGGGTCCTACAATGAGCAGTTCTTC. Translated: CASSLSPGAGGSYNEQFF. The rearrangement joins TRBV27 to TRBJ2-1; TRBD2 matches at 10 bases. The length of the CDR3 is 18 residues. CDR1 and CDR2 from the germline V gene are MNHEY and SMNVEV (reference sequence). J lost 1 base, V lost 0 bases, and 6 bases had no gene match.

There are a few counts of this clone. V is TRBV7-9 and J is TRBJ1-4, with 8 bases lining up with TRBD1. CDR3 length: 15 residues. V was clipped by 6 bases and J by 7 bases; unmatched bases: 10. CDR1 and CDR2 (germline): SEHNR, FQNEAQ (reference sequence). CDR3 DNA sequence: TGTGCCAGCAGACGTGGACAGGGCGGAGGTGAAAAACTGTTTTTT. It is translated as CASRRGQGGGEKLFF.

This sequence joins TRBV19 and TRBJ2-5; 8 nucleotides align to TRBD2. V was clipped by 3 bases and J by 5 bases; unmatched bases: 17. The germline CDR1 and CDR2 sequences are LNHDA and SQIVND (reference sequence). The CDR3 length is 18 residues. In nucleotides, the CDR3 is TGTGCCAGTAGTATGGAGGCTAGCGGGTCGGGGATAGAGGAGACCCAGTACTTC. Translation: CASSMEASGSGIEETQYF.

The chain joins TRBV7-2 to TRBJ1-4; 8 bases line up with TRBD1. The CDR3 loop spans 15 amino acids. J gave up 5 bases and V 5 bases, and 7 bases lay outside the gene matches. The V gene's germline CDR1 is SGHTA and CDR2 FQGNSA. CDR3 loop: CASSIRQGLNEKLFF. CDR3 DNA sequence: TGTGCCAGCAGCATTCGACAGGGGTTGAATGAAAAACTGTTTTTT. The variable domain in full, completed from reference TRBV7-2 and TRBJ1-4, reads GAGVSQSPSNKVTEKGKDVELRCDPISGHTALYWYRQSLGQGLEFLIYFQGNSAPDKSGLPSDRFSAERTGGSVSTLTIQRTQQEDSAVYLCASSIRQGLNEKLFFGSGTQLSVL.

This clone was detected a few times. The CDR3 DNA reads as TGTGCCAGCAGTGGGGGACAGGCCCAGAACACCGGGGAGCTGTTTTTT. Translation gives CASSGGQAQNTGELFF. The V gene is TRBV6-1, the J gene TRBJ2-2; TRBD1 matches 8 bases. Germline CDR1 MNHNS, CDR2 SASEGT. The CDR3 covers 16 residues. V shed 4 bases and J 1 base; nucleotides not matched to a gene: 5.

This chain links TRBV7-8 with TRBJ1-1; D perhaps matches TRBD1 (5 bases). The germline V gene encodes CDR1 SGHVS and CDR2 FQNEAQ. V was pared by 2 bases and J by 3 bases, with 10 bases between. CDR3 length: 14 residues. The CDR3 DNA sequence: TGTGCCAGCAGCTTATTTAGGGGCCACACTGAAGCTTTCTTT. Its translation: CASSLFRGHTEAFF.

The CDR3 bases are TGTGCCAGCAGCGTGGCCGGACAGGGAATCAACACCATATATTTT. Protein: CASSVAGQGINTIYF. J is TRBJ1-3 and V is TRBV9; 8 nucleotides agree with TRBD1. The germline CDR1 and CDR2 sequences are SGDLS and YYNGEE. V lost 2 bases to trimming and J lost 7 bases; unmatched junction nucleotides: 8. The CDR3 loop spans 15 amino acids.

This chain links TRBV2 with TRBJ2-5, with 9 nucleotides matching TRBD1. V gave up 5 bases and J gave up 5 bases; unmatched junction bases: 18. CDR3 length equals 18 residues. CDR1 and CDR2 from the germline V gene are SNHLY and FYNNEI. This CDR3 is CASSFFRGGTGRGETQYF. CDR3 in DNA: TGTGCCAGCAGTTTTTTCCGGGGCGGGACAGGGCGGGGGGAGACCCAGTACTTC.

This chain links TRBV7-8 with TRBJ2-1, with TRBD1 matching over 7 bases. CDR1 is SGHVS and CDR2 is FQNEAQ in the germline V gene. Trimming took 3 bases from V and 4 from J; bases not matched to a gene: 6. The CDR3 runs to 15 residues. CDR3 DNA: TGTGCCAGCAGCTTTGGGACAGCTCCGTACAATGAGCAGTTCTTC. Its protein product is CASSFGTAPYNEQFF.

The chain joins TRBV2 to TRBJ2-7; 10 bases match TRBD2. CDR3 length: 16 amino acids. The germline V gene has CDR1 SNHLY and CDR2 FYNNEI. J lost 6 bases, V lost 7 bases, and 15 bases had no gene match. In nucleotides, the CDR3 is TGTGCCAGCATCTTTTCTTTCGCTAGCGGGAGTGTCGAGCAGTACTTC. Protein: CASIFSFASGSVEQYF.

J is TRBJ2-1 and V is TRBV27; TRBD1 aligns across 7 bases. V lost 3 bases to trimming and J lost 6 bases; unmatched junction nucleotides: 11. CDR1 and CDR2 from the germline V gene are MNHEY and SMNVEV (reference sequence). This CDR3 region has 16 residues. The CDR3 sequence: CASSFLRTGGSNEQFF. The CDR3 DNA reads TGTGCCAGCAGTTTTCTCAGGACAGGAGGTAGCAATGAGCAGTTCTTC.

The CDR3 region is CASSLWDTYGYTF. CDR3 nucleotide sequence: TGTGCCAGCAGCCTTTGGGACACCTATGGCTACACCTTC. The chain links TRBV14 to TRBJ1-2; D is possibly TRBD1 (6 bases). The CDR3 extends over 13 amino acids. Germline assignment: CDR1 SGHDN and CDR2 FVKESK. V lost 4 bases and J lost 4, with 10 bases in between.

J is TRBJ1-4 and V is TRBV5-1, with D possibly matching TRBD1 (5 bases). The CDR3 length is 14 residues. The ends were cut back, 1 base at V and 4 bases at J, with 8 bases in the middle. Germline CDR1 is SGHRS and CDR2 is YFSETQ. The CDR3 nucleotides are TGCGCCAGCAGCTTGACAGGCTTTAATGAAAAACTGTTTTTT. Translation gives CASSLTGFNEKLFF.

The gene calls are TRBV5-6 and TRBJ1-2; unclear D gene. This CDR3 is built from 15 residues. Trimming removed 2 bases at V and 8 bases at J, with 19 bases between. The germline V gene encodes CDR1 SGHDT and CDR2 YYEEEE. CDR3 residues: CASSFRFPGIKGYTF. The CDR3 coding sequence is TGTGCCAGCAGCTTTCGGTTCCCGGGGATCAAAGGCTACACCTTC.

This rearrangement joins TRBV7-6 to TRBJ1-3; D might be TRBD1 (5 bases). Germline V gene lookup returns CDR1 SGHVS and CDR2 FNYEAQ. The CDR3 covers 15 residues. With 5 bases removed from V and 2 bases from J, the gap between germline ends came to 13 bases. CDR3 nucleotides: TGTGCCAGCAGCACGGGGCCGGGGGCTGGAAACACCATATATTTT. Translation: CASSTGPGAGNTIYF.

This rearrangement joins TRBV27 to TRBJ2-7; 11 nucleotides align to TRBD2. The germline gives CDR1 MNHEY, CDR2 SMNVEV (reference sequence). The CDR3 contains 15 residues. V lost 6 bases to trimming and J lost 1 base; unmatched junction nucleotides: 5. Here the CDR3 DNA reads TGTGCCAGCAGGTTGGGACTAGCGGAGTCCTACGAGCAGTACTTC. Translating it yields CASRLGLAESYEQYF.

This chain uses TRBV2 with TRBJ1-2; D possibly corresponds to TRBD1 (5 bases). V gave up 4 bases and J gave up 6 bases, with 18 bases separating them. The CDR3 contains 15 residues. Germline V lookup: CDR1 SNHLY, CDR2 FYNNEI. The CDR3 coding sequence is TGTGCCAGCAGTGCGACAGCCGCCGGAGTAGATGGCTACACCTTC. This codes for CASSATAAGVDGYTF.

The chain is built from TRBV6-1 and TRBJ2-7; TRBD1 agrees at 9 bases. The ends lost 4 bases at V and 3 bases at J; junction bases unmatched: 7. Looked up from germline, CDR1 is MNHNS and CDR2 is SASEGT. The CDR3 spans 15 residues. The CDR3 region is CASSGWGQGNYEQYF. The DNA for the CDR3 is TGTGCCAGCAGTGGATGGGGACAGGGTAACTACGAGCAGTACTTC.

This clone was seen only a few times. V is TRBV4-3 and J is TRBJ1-2; 8 bases agree with TRBD1. This CDR3 is 15 amino acids long. The V gene's germline CDR1 is LGHNA and CDR2 YSLEER. J was trimmed by 4 bases and V by 2 bases; bases with no gene match: 6. The CDR3 sequence is CASSQNTGGAYGYTF. The CDR3 DNA follows: TGCGCCAGCAGCCAAAATACAGGGGGGGCCTATGGCTACACCTTC.

This chain uses TRBV7-3 with TRBJ1-2; D is unclear. Trimming pared 5 bases from V and 5 bases from J, leaving 18 bases between. Looked up from germline, CDR1 is SGHTA and CDR2 is FQGTGA. The CDR3 contains 15 residues. CDR3 nucleotides: TGTGCCAGCAGCCTAGATGGTGGGTCGGGGTATGGCTACACCTTC. It translates to CASSLDGGSGYGYTF.

The chain carries TRBV7-2 and TRBJ2-7; 12 bases are a match to TRBD2. J was trimmed by 7 bases and V by 4 bases; bases with no gene match: 11. This CDR3 spans 16 amino acids. The germline gives CDR1 SGHTA, CDR2 FQGNSA. The CDR3 protein is CASSSLAGGPFDEQYF. The CDR3, as DNA: TGTGCCAGCAGCTCCCTAGCGGGAGGGCCATTTGATGAGCAGTACTTC.

In DNA form, the CDR3 reads TGTGCCACCGCGGGGACAGGGGGCTCTGGAAACACCATATATTTT. As protein: CATAGTGGSGNTIYF. This sequence joins TRBV2 and TRBJ1-3, with 11 nucleotides matching TRBD1. The CDR3 loop spans 15 amino acids. In germline, CDR1 is SNHLY, CDR2 FYNNEI. Trimming removed 10 bases from V and 0 bases from J; junction bases left unmatched: 5.